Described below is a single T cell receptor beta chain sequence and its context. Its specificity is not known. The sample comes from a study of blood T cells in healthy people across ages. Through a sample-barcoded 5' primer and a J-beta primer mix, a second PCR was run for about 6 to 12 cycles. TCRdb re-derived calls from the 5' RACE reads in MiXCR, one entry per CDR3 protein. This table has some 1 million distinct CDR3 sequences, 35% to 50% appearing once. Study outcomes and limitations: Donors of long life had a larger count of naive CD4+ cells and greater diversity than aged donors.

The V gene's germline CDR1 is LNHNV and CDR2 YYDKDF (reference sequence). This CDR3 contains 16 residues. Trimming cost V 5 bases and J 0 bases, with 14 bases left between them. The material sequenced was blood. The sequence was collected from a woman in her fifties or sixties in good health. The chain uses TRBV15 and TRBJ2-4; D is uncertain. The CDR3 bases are TGTGCCACCAGCGCCCGCCCCGGGCTAGCCAAAAACATTCAGTACTTC. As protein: CATSARPGLAKNIQYF.